The rows below give T cell receptor beta chains drawn from one sample of a study of shared clonotypes between healthy human individuals. Some clones are missing from TCRdb's copy, which holds only in-frame ones; the method was immunoSEQ multiplex PCR. This sample has about 2.3 million clones; 90% to 95% occur once, and the top ten carry 0.3% to 0.4%. Source material: naive CD4+ T cells from PBMCs. The receptors were sampled from a man younger than 35 in good health. Some clones in this sample may be carry-over from other donors' samples. The CDR3 runs from the conserved cysteine through the conserved F or W. The D gene is left open where the match is weak. Not all rows give a size; the values are once, few, many and, for expanded clones, a class.

clone size: -
D gene: -
V gene: TRBV5-6
J gene: TRBJ2-3
CDR3 DNA: TGTGCCAGCAGTGGAGTCGGGGTCCCTACAGATACGCAGTATTTT
CDR3 protein: CASSGVGVPTDTQYF

clone size: -
D gene: -
V gene: TRBV7-8
J gene: TRBJ2-1
CDR3 DNA: TGTGCCAGCAGCCTTCGGGGCGCCGCTCGGGGTGAGCAGTTCTTC
CDR3 protein: CASSLRGAARGEQFF

clone size: -
D gene: TRBD2
V gene: TRBV7-8
J gene: TRBJ2-1
CDR3 DNA: TGTGCCAGCAGCTTAGTTGGTAGCGGGTACAATGAGCAGTTCTTC
CDR3 protein: CASSLVGSGYNEQFF

clone size: -
D gene: -
V gene: TRBV28
J gene: TRBJ1-2
CDR3 DNA: TGTGCCAGCAGTTTAACTGGCAGGTACTATGGCTACACCTTC
CDR3 protein: CASSLTGRYYGYTF

clone size: -
D gene: -
V gene: TRBV6-1
J gene: TRBJ2-7
CDR3 DNA: TGTGCCAGCAGTGAACGGTATGGCAGGGGTTCCTACGAGCAGTACTTC
CDR3 protein: CASSERYGRGSYEQYF

clone size: -
D gene: TRBD1
V gene: TRBV6-5
J gene: TRBJ2-1
CDR3 DNA: TGTGCCACCCAGGGGGCTTTTTTCGGCAATGAGCAGTTCTTC
CDR3 protein: CATQGAFFGNEQFF

clone size: -
D gene: TRBD2
V gene: TRBV7-3
J gene: TRBJ2-2
CDR3 DNA: TGTGCCAGCAGCGTAAACGTAGCTAGCGGGAGATCCGGGGAGCTGTTTTTT
CDR3 protein: CASSVNVASGRSGELFF

clone size: -
D gene: -
V gene: TRBV29-1
J gene: TRBJ2-1
CDR3 DNA: TGCAGCGTTGACACGGACATCCGCTCCTACAATGAGCAGTTCTTC
CDR3 protein: CSVDTDIRSYNEQFF

clone size: once
D gene: -
V gene: TRBV28
J gene: TRBJ2-7
CDR3 DNA: TGTGCCAGCAGCTTCCGGTACGAGCAGTACTTC
CDR3 protein: CASSFRYEQYF

clone size: once
D gene: -
V gene: TRBV29-1
J gene: TRBJ2-2
CDR3 DNA: TGCAGCGTTGAAGTTGGCCTTGGAACCGGGGAGCTGTTTTTT
CDR3 protein: CSVEVGLGTGELFF

clone size: -
D gene: -
V gene: TRBV27
J gene: TRBJ2-3
CDR3 DNA: TGTGCCAGCAGTACCAGTAGGCCAGGGCCCCAGTATTTT
CDR3 protein: CASSTSRPGPQYF

clone size: -
D gene: -
V gene: TRBV25-1
J gene: TRBJ1-6
CDR3 DNA: TGTGCCAGCAGGTCAAGGGGTATTTCACCCCTCCACTTT
CDR3 protein: CASRSRGISPLHF

clone size: -
D gene: -
V gene: TRBV2
J gene: TRBJ2-5
CDR3 DNA: TGTGCCAGCACCGAGTACCAAGAGACCCAGTACTTC
CDR3 protein: CASTEYQETQYF

clone size: -
D gene: -
V gene: TRBV18
J gene: TRBJ1-1
CDR3 DNA: TGTGCCAGCTCACCACTCGAGGGACTTGAAGCTTTCTTT
CDR3 protein: CASSPLEGLEAFF

clone size: -
D gene: -
V gene: TRBV7-2
J gene: TRBJ1-2
CDR3 DNA: TGTGCCAGCAGCTTAGCAACAGGTCCCAATGGCTACACCTTC
CDR3 protein: CASSLATGPNGYTF

clone size: -
D gene: -
V gene: TRBV5-1
J gene: TRBJ2-5
CDR3 DNA: TGCGCCAGCAGCGGCGCGTCCCAAGAGACCCAGTACTTC
CDR3 protein: CASSGASQETQYF

clone size: -
D gene: -
V gene: TRBV7-9
J gene: TRBJ2-6
CDR3 DNA: TGTGCCAGCAGCTTACTTCGGGGGCAATACTCTGGGGCCAACGTCCTGACTTTC
CDR3 protein: CASSLLRGQYSGANVLTF

clone size: -
D gene: -
V gene: TRBV28
J gene: TRBJ1-2
CDR3 DNA: TGTGCCAGTTCGGGGAGCCGCTATGGCTACACCTTC
CDR3 protein: CASSGSRYGYTF

clone size: -
D gene: TRBD1
V gene: TRBV25-1
J gene: TRBJ2-1
CDR3 DNA: TGTGCCAGCAGCCCAGACAGGGGGCGCCCCCATGAGCAGTTCTTC
CDR3 protein: CASSPDRGRPHEQFF

clone size: few
D gene: TRBD1
V gene: TRBV18
J gene: TRBJ1-1
CDR3 DNA: TGTGCCAGCTCACCAAGACAGGGAGGGATGAACACTGAAGCTTTCTTT
CDR3 protein: CASSPRQGGMNTEAFF

clone size: -
D gene: TRBD1
V gene: TRBV28
J gene: TRBJ2-7
CDR3 DNA: TGTGCCAGCAGTTATACAGGGGAGAGCTCCTACGAGCAGTACTTC
CDR3 protein: CASSYTGESSYEQYF

clone size: -
D gene: -
V gene: TRBV29-1
J gene: TRBJ2-7
CDR3 DNA: TGCAGCGCTCAGACTGGTCCAGTATCCTACGAGCAGTACTTC
CDR3 protein: CSAQTGPVSYEQYF

clone size: -
D gene: -
V gene: TRBV5-4
J gene: TRBJ1-2
CDR3 DNA: TGTGCCAGCAGCTTGGAACGGGCTACCTATGGCTACACCTTC
CDR3 protein: CASSLERATYGYTF

clone size: -
D gene: -
V gene: TRBV5-1
J gene: TRBJ1-2
CDR3 DNA: TGCGCCAGCAGCTTGGAGGGATTTACAGGGTACACCTTC
CDR3 protein: CASSLEGFTGYTF

clone size: -
D gene: -
V gene: TRBV12-5
J gene: TRBJ2-1
CDR3 DNA: TGTGCTAGTGGTTGGTCAGGGAATCATGAGCAGTTCTTC
CDR3 protein: CASGWSGNHEQFF

clone size: -
D gene: -
V gene: TRBV7-9
J gene: TRBJ2-1
CDR3 DNA: TGTGCCAGCAGCTTACAGCTTGAGACTAGTGAGTTCTTC
CDR3 protein: CASSLQLETSEFF

clone size: once
D gene: -
V gene: TRBV19
J gene: TRBJ2-5
CDR3 DNA: TGTGCCAGTAGTATAATGGGCGGCTCCGGTCAAGAGACCCAGTACTTC
CDR3 protein: CASSIMGGSGQETQYF

clone size: -
D gene: -
V gene: TRBV28
J gene: TRBJ1-1
CDR3 DNA: TGTGCCAGCAGAATCACCACGACAGGAGGTATCACTGAAGCTTTCTTT
CDR3 protein: CASRITTTGGITEAFF

clone size: -
D gene: TRBD2
V gene: TRBV7-9
J gene: TRBJ2-7
CDR3 DNA: TGTGCCAGCCGAAGGCTAGCGGGAGGACCGAATTTAGGCGAGCAGTACTTC
CDR3 protein: CASRRLAGGPNLGEQYF

clone size: few
D gene: -
V gene: TRBV5-1
J gene: TRBJ2-1
CDR3 DNA: TGCGCCAGCAGCTTGGCCTCATCCTACAATGAGCAGTTCTTC
CDR3 protein: CASSLASSYNEQFF

clone size: -
D gene: TRBD2
V gene: TRBV11-2
J gene: TRBJ2-2
CDR3 DNA: TGTGCCAGCAGCCTCCGGACTAGCGCCATCACCGGGGAGCTGTTTTTT
CDR3 protein: CASSLRTSAITGELFF

clone size: once
D gene: -
V gene: TRBV4-3
J gene: TRBJ2-7
CDR3 DNA: TGCGCCAGCAGCCAAGATCTTGGCCACGAGCAGTACTTC
CDR3 protein: CASSQDLGHEQYF

clone size: -
D gene: -
V gene: TRBV2
J gene: TRBJ1-2
CDR3 DNA: TGTGCCACAAAACCGGGTACCTCTAACTATGGCTACACCTTC
CDR3 protein: CATKPGTSNYGYTF

clone size: -
D gene: TRBD2
V gene: TRBV2
J gene: TRBJ2-1
CDR3 DNA: TGTGCCAGCAGAGCAAAGCGGGAGTCGAATGAGCAGTTCTTC
CDR3 protein: CASRAKRESNEQFF

clone size: -
D gene: -
V gene: TRBV7-2
J gene: TRBJ2-1
CDR3 DNA: TGTGCCAGCAGCCTCGACGGGGGTGAGCAGTTCTTC
CDR3 protein: CASSLDGGEQFF

clone size: -
D gene: -
V gene: TRBV18
J gene: TRBJ2-7
CDR3 DNA: TGTGCCAGCTCACCACCGAGCGGCTACGAGCAGTACTTC
CDR3 protein: CASSPPSGYEQYF

clone size: -
D gene: -
V gene: TRBV19
J gene: TRBJ1-1
CDR3 DNA: TGTGCCAGTAGTATGCGAATTCGCCTGAACACTGAAGCTTTCTTT
CDR3 protein: CASSMRIRLNTEAFF

clone size: -
D gene: -
V gene: TRBV2
J gene: TRBJ2-7
CDR3 DNA: TGTGCCAGCAGACAGGACGGCTCCTACGAGCAGTACTTC
CDR3 protein: CASRQDGSYEQYF

clone size: -
D gene: -
V gene: TRBV7-3
J gene: TRBJ2-1
CDR3 DNA: TGTGCCAGCAGCTTAGCAGGATATGAGCAGTTCTTC
CDR3 protein: CASSLAGYEQFF

clone size: -
D gene: -
V gene: TRBV9
J gene: TRBJ2-5
CDR3 DNA: TGTGCCAGCAGGGGGGATCAAGAGACCCAGTACTTC
CDR3 protein: CASRGDQETQYF

clone size: -
D gene: -
V gene: TRBV7-9
J gene: TRBJ1-4
CDR3 DNA: TGTGCCAGCAGCTTACAGGGCGGTGGTGAAGAACTGTTTTTT
CDR3 protein: CASSLQGGGEELFF

clone size: -
D gene: -
V gene: TRBV6-5
J gene: TRBJ2-5
CDR3 DNA: TGTGCCAGCAGCCGACAGGCATTCCAAGAGACCCAGTACTTC
CDR3 protein: CASSRQAFQETQYF

clone size: -
D gene: -
V gene: TRBV28
J gene: TRBJ1-2
CDR3 DNA: TGTGCCAGCAGTCCCCGGGGAGGGGAGGGTGGCTACACCTTC
CDR3 protein: CASSPRGGEGGYTF

clone size: -
D gene: TRBD1
V gene: TRBV5-5
J gene: TRBJ2-5
CDR3 DNA: TGTGCCAGCAGCTTCTACCCGGGACAGGCGACGGAGACCCAGTACTTC
CDR3 protein: CASSFYPGQATETQYF

clone size: -
D gene: TRBD1
V gene: TRBV5-1
J gene: TRBJ2-7
CDR3 DNA: TGCGCCAGCAGCCCACCGACAGGGGCCGACGAGCAGTACTTC
CDR3 protein: CASSPPTGADEQYF

clone size: -
D gene: -
V gene: TRBV29-1
J gene: TRBJ2-7
CDR3 DNA: TGCAGCGCCCGGACAGTCTCCTACGAGCAGTACTTC
CDR3 protein: CSARTVSYEQYF

clone size: once
D gene: TRBD2
V gene: TRBV29-1
J gene: TRBJ2-1
CDR3 DNA: TGCAGCGTTGAAAGCGGGAGTTGGGATGAGCAGTTCTTC
CDR3 protein: CSVESGSWDEQFF

clone size: -
D gene: -
V gene: TRBV5-1
J gene: TRBJ2-5
CDR3 DNA: TGCGCCAGCAGCTTAGGATTAGGAGGTGGAGAGACCCAGTACTTC
CDR3 protein: CASSLGLGGGETQYF